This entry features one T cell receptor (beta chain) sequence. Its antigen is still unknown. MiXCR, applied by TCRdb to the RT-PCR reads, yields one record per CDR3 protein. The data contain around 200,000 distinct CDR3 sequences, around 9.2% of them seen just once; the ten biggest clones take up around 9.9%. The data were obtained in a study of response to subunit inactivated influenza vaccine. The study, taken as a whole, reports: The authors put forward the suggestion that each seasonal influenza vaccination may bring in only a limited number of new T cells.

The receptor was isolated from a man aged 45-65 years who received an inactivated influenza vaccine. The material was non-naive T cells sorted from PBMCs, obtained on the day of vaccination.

This CDR3 is CASSEYGRGQDYGYTF. CDR3 nucleotides: TGTGCCAGCAGTGAATACGGAAGGGGTCAAGACTATGGCTACACCTTC. The chain has TRBV6-1 and TRBJ1-2, with D possibly TRBD1 on 5 matching bases. V lost 2 bases to trimming and J lost 3 bases, with 16 bases between them. The CDR3 sequence is 16 residues long. Per the germline V gene, CDR1 is MNHNS and CDR2 is SASEGT.